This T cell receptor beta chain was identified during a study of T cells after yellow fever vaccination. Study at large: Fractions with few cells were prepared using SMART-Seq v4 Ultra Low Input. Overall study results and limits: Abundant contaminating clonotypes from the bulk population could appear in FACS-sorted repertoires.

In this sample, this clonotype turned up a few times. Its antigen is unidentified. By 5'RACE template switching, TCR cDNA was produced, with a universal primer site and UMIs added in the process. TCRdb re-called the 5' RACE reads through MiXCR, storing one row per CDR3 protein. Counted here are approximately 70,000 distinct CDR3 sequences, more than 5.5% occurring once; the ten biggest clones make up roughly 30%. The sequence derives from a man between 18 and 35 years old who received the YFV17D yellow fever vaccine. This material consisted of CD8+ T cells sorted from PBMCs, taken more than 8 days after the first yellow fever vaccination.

The CDR3 region is CSAWSDTEAFF. The DNA of the CDR3 is TGCAGTGCTTGGTCGGACACTGAAGCTTTCTTT. This chain links TRBV20-1 with TRBJ1-1, with D unresolved. V shed 5 bases and J shed 3 bases, with 7 bases lying between them. The CDR3 has 11 amino acids. Per germline, CDR1 DFQATT and CDR2 SNEGSKA (reference sequence).